The present T cell receptor (beta chain) was sequenced within a study of T cell responses to AZD1222 COVID-19 vaccine. Study-level findings and limits: The study found vaccine-associated CD4 TCRs spanning spike, dominant at 160-218 and 743-854.

Generated by immunoSEQ multiplex PCR, the TCRdb table keeps only in-frame clones and is missing some. The data contain 100,000 to 150,000 clones, 85% to 90% of them singletons. Trimming shortened V by 6 bases and J by 4 bases, and 9 bases separated the two germline ends. The CDR3 is 12 amino acids. In germline, CDR1 is MNHEY, CDR2 SVGEGT. Turning to this clone: Its antigen is currently unknown.

This TCR was recovered from an adult in good health. The gene calls are TRBV6-2 or TRBV6-3 and TRBJ1-2; D is unresolved. The specimen comprised peripheral blood, sampled on day 0 of AZD1222 vaccination. CDR3 amino acids: CASSQEAYGYTF. The CDR3 nucleotides are TGTGCCAGCAGCCAGGAGGCCTATGGCTACACCTTC.